The next 24 T cell receptor beta chains were all read from a single sample in a study of cytomegalovirus exposure and HLA in healthy donors. The PCR used 60 Vbeta and 13 Jbeta primers. TCRdb's copy holds only in-frame clones and misses some; the assay was immunoSEQ multiplex PCR. The table lists 83,000 or so clones, around 79% of them singletons. The material sequenced was PBMCs. The receptors stem from a middle-aged woman in good health and CMV-seropositive.

This clone has only a few counts. V gene TRBV25-1 combines with J gene TRBJ1-2; 8 bases are a match to TRBD1. This CDR3 comprises 15 residues. The V segment lost 7 bases and the J segment 4 bases; nucleotides outside the gene matches: 11. Germline V lookup: CDR1 MGHDK, CDR2 SYGVNS. The CDR3 protein is CASTPPGTGVYGYTF. The CDR3 DNA reads as TGTGCCAGCACGCCCCCAGGGACAGGAGTCTATGGCTACACCTTC.

The gene calls are TRBV6-5 and TRBJ2-7, with TRBD2 identical over 7 bases. The CDR3 covers 13 residues. Germline V gene lookup returns CDR1 MNHEY and CDR2 SVGAGI. The trim removed 5 bases at V and 2 bases at J, leaving 3 bases unmatched. CDR3 region: CASSPGLTYEQYF. The CDR3 DNA sequence: TGTGCCAGCAGTCCGGGACTAACCTACGAGCAGTACTTC.

The chain recombines TRBV6-5 with TRBJ1-1; D call uncertain. V was shortened by 2 bases and J by 1 base, with 11 bases between the two germline ends. Germline assignment: CDR1 MNHEY and CDR2 SVGAGI. CDR3 length: 15 amino acids. The CDR3 spells CASSYTEQANTEAFF. The CDR3 bases are TGTGCCAGCAGTTACACAGAGCAGGCGAACACTGAAGCTTTCTTT.

The chain uses TRBV7-9 and TRBJ2-7; TRBD1 matches at 7 bases. CDR1 and CDR2 (germline): SEHNR, FQNEAQ (reference sequence). The CDR3 consists of 13 residues. Unmatched junction bases numbered 2, after V lost 5 bases and J lost 1 base. In DNA form, the CDR3 reads TGTGCCAGCAGCCGGACAGGTTCCTACGAGCAGTACTTC. Residues: CASSRTGSYEQYF.

This clone occurred a few times. V usage is TRBV19 and J usage is TRBJ2-3, with D possibly TRBD2 on 6 matching bases. V was cut by 0 bases and J by 1 base, with 8 bases left in between. The germline CDR1 and CDR2 sequences are LNHDA and SQIVND (reference sequence). This CDR3 has 15 residues. In DNA, the CDR3 is TGTGCCAGTAGTATAGAGGCGGGACGCACAGATACGCAGTATTTT. Its translation is CASSIEAGRTDTQYF.

The CDR3 loop reads CASSPIRKGQQHGYTF. The DNA for the CDR3 is TGTGCCAGCAGCCCCATTCGAAAAGGACAGCAACATGGCTACACCTTC. This sequence joins TRBV7-9 and TRBJ1-2, with D possibly matching TRBD1 (6 bases). The CDR3 contains 16 residues. Germline V gives CDR1 SEHNR, CDR2 FQNEAQ (reference sequence). The germline V and J ends were trimmed by 5 bases and 6 bases, with 22 bases remaining between them. Looking up the rest from reference TRBV7-9 and TRBJ1-2 gives the full variable domain: DTGVSQNPRHKITKRGQNVTFRCDPISEHNRLYWYRQTLGQGPEFLTYFQNEAQLEKSRLLSDRFSAERPKGSFSTLEIQRTEQGDSAMYLCASSPIRKGQQHGYTFGSGTRLTVV.

For the CDR3, the DNA is TGCGCCAGCAGCCCGGCAATCGAAGCGTTCACAGATACGCAGTATTTT. Amino acids: CASSPAIEAFTDTQYF. The chain carries TRBV5-1 and TRBJ2-3; the D is unclear. This CDR3 has 16 residues. Per the germline V gene, CDR1 is SGHRS and CDR2 is YFSETQ. V was trimmed by 4 bases and J by 2 bases, leaving 17 bases between them.

The chain joins TRBV7-9 to TRBJ2-1, with 10 positions matching TRBD2. Looked up from germline, CDR1 is SEHNR and CDR2 is FQNEAQ (reference sequence). The CDR3 consists of 16 residues. J lost 7 bases, V lost 5 bases, and 11 bases had no gene match. The CDR3 DNA follows: TGTGCCAGCAGCGCCCGAACTAGCGGGACCGCAAATGAGCAGTTCTTC. Protein sequence: CASSARTSGTANEQFF.

J is TRBJ1-3 and V is TRBV9; D unresolved. Germline assignment: CDR1 SGDLS and CDR2 YYNGEE. V gave up 2 bases and J gave up 3 bases, with 24 bases separating them. This CDR3 contains 19 residues. CDR3 nucleotide sequence: TGTGCCAGCAGCGTGGGGAGGTCGGCCGTATTCACCGATGGAAACACCATATATTTT. This gives the protein CASSVGRSAVFTDGNTIYF. Supplemented by reference TRBV9 and TRBJ1-3, the full variable domain reads DSGVTQTPKHLITATGQRVTLRCSPRSGDLSVYWYQQSLDQGLQFLIQYYNGEERAKGNILERFSAQQFPDLHSELNLSSLELGDSALYFCASSVGRSAVFTDGNTIYFGEGSWLTVV.

This chain uses TRBV18 with TRBJ2-2; D is uncertain. The CDR3 covers 17 residues. Germline CDR1 KGHSH, CDR2 LQKENI. V lost 2 bases, J lost 4 bases, and 17 bases lay in between. The CDR3 sequence is CASSPDTPTIVTGELFF. DNA of the CDR3: TGTGCCAGCTCACCAGATACCCCTACGATCGTCACCGGGGAGCTGTTTTTT.

This chain joins TRBV11-2 and TRBJ1-3; the D gene is possibly TRBD1 (5 bases). The CDR3 loop spans 15 amino acids. Trimming shortened V by 3 bases and J by 3 bases, and 12 bases separated the two germline ends. Germline CDR1 reads SGHAT; CDR2 reads FQNNGV. This chain's CDR3 is CASSFSQGSGNTIYF. In DNA form, the CDR3 reads TGTGCCAGCAGCTTCTCGCAGGGTAGTGGAAACACCATATATTTT.

This clone came up once. The chain is built from TRBV7-3 and TRBJ2-7, with 8 bases matching TRBD1. CDR1 is SGHTA and CDR2 is FQGTGA in the germline V gene. V trimming: 4 bases; J trimming: 6 bases; junction bases outside the gene matches: 5. The CDR3 contains 13 residues. CDR3 bases: TGTGCCAGCAGCTCGGACAGGGATGGCGAGCAGTACTTC. Its translation: CASSSDRDGEQYF.

This clone showed up just a few times. Other DNA sequences of this sample code for an identical CDR3. The V and J genes are TRBV11-2 and TRBJ1-3, with D possibly TRBD1 on 6 matching bases. V lost 1 base to trimming and J lost 0 bases, with 7 bases between them. CDR1 SGHAT and CDR2 FQNNGV come from the germline V gene. The CDR3 loop spans 15 amino acids. Written as DNA, the CDR3 is TGTGCCAGCAGCTTAGTAGGGGGCTCTGGAAACACCATATATTTT. This sequence encodes CASSLVGGSGNTIYF.

V is TRBV7-2 and J is TRBJ1-6, with TRBD1 identical over 7 bases. V dropped 3 bases and J dropped 7; count of bases not matched to a gene: 6. CDR3 size: 15 residues. Germline V lookup: CDR1 SGHTA, CDR2 FQGNSA. CDR3 in amino acids: CASSFTTGSNSPLHF. The CDR3 DNA reads as TGTGCCAGCAGCTTTACGACAGGGTCGAATTCACCCCTCCACTTT.

The chain uses TRBV25-1 and TRBJ1-2; 11 positions agree with TRBD1. This CDR3 spans 17 amino acids. J lost 2 bases, V lost 3 bases, and 8 bases had no gene match. Germline CDR1 MGHDK, CDR2 SYGVNS. The CDR3 region has the DNA TGTGCCAGCAGTGACTCACCGGGACAGGGGGACAACTATGGCTACACCTTC. Protein sequence: CASSDSPGQGDNYGYTF.

The J gene is TRBJ2-7, the V gene TRBV2; 10 bases are a match to TRBD2. The germline gives CDR1 SNHLY, CDR2 FYNNEI. Unmatched junction bases numbered 13, after V lost 5 bases and J lost 6 bases. The CDR3 is 16 residues long. The CDR3 reads CASSSSGSFPVGEQYF. The CDR3 nucleotides are TGTGCCAGCAGTTCTAGCGGGAGCTTTCCAGTTGGCGAGCAGTACTTC. Complete variable domain (other parts from reference TRBV2 and TRBJ2-7): EPEVTQTPSHQVTQMGQEVILRCVPISNHLYFYWYRQILGQKVEFLVSFYNNEISEKSEIFDDQFSVERPDGSNFTLKIRSTKLEDSAMYFCASSSSGSFPVGEQYFGPGTRLTVT.

This clone was seen once. V gene TRBV28 combines with J gene TRBJ2-7, with a weak D call TRBD1 (6 bases). The germline V gene has CDR1 MDHEN and CDR2 SYDVKM. Between the trimmed V and J ends, which lost 6 bases and 4 bases, there was a span of 13 bases. There are 13 residues in the CDR3. Here the CDR3 DNA reads TGTGCCAGCAGACAGGGAGCACTTTACGAGCAGTACTTC. Protein product: CASRQGALYEQYF. Full variable domain (rest looked up from reference TRBV28 and TRBJ2-7): DVKVTQSSRYLVKRTGEKVFLECVQDMDHENMFWYRQDPGLGLRLIYFSYDVKMKEKGDIPEGYSVSREKKERFSLILESASTNQTSMYLCASRQGALYEQYFGPGTRLTVT.

Written as DNA, the CDR3 is TGTGCCAGTAGTATAAGGGACAGGTTTTACGAGCAGTACTTC. This encodes CASSIRDRFYEQYF. The rearrangement joins TRBV19 to TRBJ2-7, with 8 bases matching TRBD1. Germline V gives CDR1 LNHDA, CDR2 SQIVND (reference sequence). V lost 2 bases to trimming and J lost 4 bases; unmatched junction nucleotides: 4. This CDR3 has 14 residues.

This clone was detected only a few times. This rearrangement joins TRBV27 to TRBJ2-5; TRBD1 might be the D (6 bases). This CDR3 region has 16 residues. With 5 bases removed from V and 0 bases from J, the gap between germline ends came to 16 bases. From germline, CDR1 is MNHEY and CDR2 SMNVEV (reference sequence). The CDR3 nucleotides are TGTGCCAGCAGTCCGCTACGGACAGTTTACCAAGAGACCCAGTACTTC. Amino acids: CASSPLRTVYQETQYF.

J is TRBJ2-2 and V is TRBV7-9; 9 bases align to TRBD2. From germline, CDR1 is SEHNR and CDR2 FQNEAQ (reference sequence). This CDR3 has 13 residues. CDR3 residues: CAAASGGSGELFF. The DNA for the CDR3 is TGTGCAGCCGCCAGCGGGGGGTCCGGGGAGCTGTTTTTT.

The chain uses TRBV7-9 and TRBJ1-1; 7 nucleotides match TRBD1. Trimming took 4 bases from V and 2 from J; bases not matched to a gene: 7. Germline V CDR1 and CDR2: SEHNR, FQNEAQ (reference sequence). CDR3 length equals 15 residues. In DNA form, the CDR3 reads TGTGCCAGCAGCTCCAAGACAGGGATCAACACTGAAGCTTTCTTT. Its protein is CASSSKTGINTEAFF.

The chain combines TRBV21-1 with TRBJ2-7; the D call TRBD2 from the table was never checked on the DNA. TRBV21-1 is reported as a pseudogene. This CDR3 contains 19 residues. DNA of the CDR3: TGTGCCAGCAGCAAAGGGTCGCCCAGCGGGCGGGATCCAGCCTACGAGCAGTACTTC. This encodes CASSKGSPSGRDPAYEQYF.

The V gene is TRBV27, the J gene TRBJ1-2, with 8 bases that match TRBD1. Trimming at V came to 3 bases and at J to 4 bases, leaving 4 bases not matched to a gene. Germline V gives CDR1 MNHEY, CDR2 SMNVEV (reference sequence). The CDR3 loop spans 14 amino acids. The CDR3 protein is CASSFTGGIYGYTF. CDR3 bases: TGTGCCAGCAGTTTTACAGGGGGAATCTATGGCTACACCTTC.

The chain links TRBV6-6 to TRBJ1-1; perhaps TRBD1 as D (5 bases). This CDR3 is built from 15 residues. V was trimmed by 7 bases and J by 2 bases, leaving 17 bases between them. The germline V gene has CDR1 MNHNY and CDR2 SVGAGI (reference sequence). The CDR3 nucleotides are TGTGCCAGCACCCCCCGGGGGGGATTAAACACTGAAGCTTTCTTT. Translation: CASTPRGGLNTEAFF.